A single sample gave rise to the 24 T cell receptor beta chains below, sequenced in a study of PD-L1 blockade in urothelial cancer (dated by TCRdb to 2016 to 2017). The sample's time point label, decoded: peripheral blood 6 weeks after treatment start. Library prep was done by the immunoSEQ multiplex PCR assay. In TCRdb, the immuneACCESS table is reduced to in-frame sequences with V and J assigned. These tables do not hold every clone; where another copy was compared, an unresolved V gene accounts for under half, and the others remain unexplained. The sample data list some 75,000 clones, and more than 85% of these were observed just once. The ten largest make up about 0.87% of the sample. This specimen was PBMCs, taken around atezolizumab (anti-PD-L1) treatment. The receptors derive from an elderly woman with urothelial cancer.

With respect to this clone: The sample holds other DNA sequences that translate to the same CDR3. The chain combines TRBV30 with TRBJ2-7, with TRBD1 identical over 8 bases. There are 13 residues in the CDR3. The V segment lost 2 bases and the J segment 2 bases; nucleotides outside the gene matches: 2. Germline values: CDR1 GTSNPN, CDR2 SVGIG (reference sequence). CDR3 sequence: CAWSSGGPYEQYF. As DNA, the CDR3 is TGTGCCTGGAGTTCAGGGGGCCCCTACGAGCAGTACTTC.

V is TRBV27 and J is TRBJ2-1; 10 bases match TRBD2. There are 18 residues in the CDR3. Germline assignment: CDR1 MNHEY and CDR2 SMNVEV (reference sequence). Germline trimming cut 2 bases from V and 3 bases from J; bases unmatched to any gene: 10. CDR3 coding DNA: TGTGCCAGCAGTTTAGTAGCGGGAGGATTCACTGGCTACAATGAGCAGTTCTTC. Amino acids: CASSLVAGGFTGYNEQFF.

This chain links TRBV2 with TRBJ2-2, with a weak D call TRBD1 (5 bases). Germline CDR1 is SNHLY and CDR2 is FYNNEI. The CDR3 totals 13 residues. V gave up 4 bases and J gave up 6 bases, with 9 bases separating them. DNA of the CDR3: TGTGCCAGCAGTGTAGTAGGGGCCGGGGAGCTGTTTTTT. It yields the protein CASSVVGAGELFF.

CDR3 sequence reads: CASSRATGVDTEAFF. The CDR3 DNA reads TGTGCCAGCAGCCGAGCGACAGGGGTGGACACTGAAGCTTTCTTT. The chain couples TRBV14 to TRBJ1-1, with TRBD1 matching over 8 bases. The CDR3 covers 15 residues. Unmatched junction bases numbered 7, after V lost 4 bases and J lost 3 bases. The V gene's germline CDR1 is SGHDN and CDR2 FVKESK.

The genes are TRBV7-8 and TRBJ2-5, with 9 bases that match TRBD1. Trimming took 5 bases from V and 4 from J; bases not matched to a gene: 8. Germline V gene sequence: CDR1 SGHVS, CDR2 FQNEAQ. CDR3 length: 15 amino acids. The CDR3, as DNA: TGTGCCAGCAGCCCTGGGACAGGGATGACAGAGACCCAGTACTTC. As protein: CASSPGTGMTETQYF.

V and J are TRBV9 and TRBJ1-4; D perhaps matches TRBD1 (6 bases). V lost 3 bases, J lost 8 bases, and 11 bases lay in between. Germline assignment: CDR1 SGDLS and CDR2 YYNGEE. CDR3 length: 13 amino acids. DNA of the CDR3: TGTGCCAGCAGCGCCAGGGGAGAGGAAAAACTGTTTTTT. Amino acid sequence: CASSARGEEKLFF.

The rearrangement uses TRBV2 and TRBJ2-1; 9 bases agree with TRBD2. The CDR3 spans 17 residues. Germline V lookup: CDR1 SNHLY, CDR2 FYNNEI. Trimming removed 2 bases from V and 7 bases from J; junction bases left unmatched: 12. CDR3 protein: CASSEPLAGEEGNEQFF. DNA of the CDR3: TGTGCCAGCAGTGAACCGTTAGCGGGAGAGGAGGGGAATGAGCAGTTCTTC.

This sequence joins TRBV19 and TRBJ2-1, with TRBD2 identical over 14 bases. The germline V gene has CDR1 LNHDA and CDR2 SQIVND (reference sequence). This CDR3 has 16 amino acids. Losses at the gene ends were 8 bases for V and 4 bases for J; bases not matched to a gene: 7. CDR3 amino acids: CASGETSGRGYNEQFF. The CDR3 bases are TGTGCCAGTGGTGAGACTAGCGGGAGGGGTTACAATGAGCAGTTCTTC.

The J gene is TRBJ1-2, the V gene TRBV11-2; D remains ambiguous. The germline V gene encodes CDR1 SGHAT and CDR2 FQNNGV. The ends were cut back, 3 bases at V and 3 bases at J, with 14 bases in the middle. CDR3 length equals 15 residues. In nucleotides, the CDR3 is TGTGCCAGCAGCTTTAGCGGGATCCGGGACTATGGCTACACCTTC. This gives the protein CASSFSGIRDYGYTF. Using reference TRBV11-2 and TRBJ1-2 for the parts outside the CDR3, the full variable domain is EAGVAQSPRYKIIEKRQSVAFWCNPISGHATLYWYQQILGQGPKLLIQFQNNGVVDDSQLPKDRFSAERLKGVDSTLKIQPAKLEDSAVYLCASSFSGIRDYGYTFGSGTRLTVV.

The chain has TRBV28 and TRBJ2-1; 9 nucleotides match TRBD2. Germline V lookup: CDR1 MDHEN, CDR2 SYDVKM. With 1 base clipped from V and 4 bases from J, the junction kept 2 bases outside the gene matches. The CDR3 runs 15 residues. This CDR3 reads CASSLLAGVYNEQFF. The DNA for the CDR3 is TGTGCCAGCAGTTTATTAGCGGGAGTATACAATGAGCAGTTCTTC.

The chain couples TRBV15 to TRBJ2-7, with D perhaps TRBD2 (6 bases). Deletions cut 4 bases from V and 5 bases from J, with 21 bases between. The CDR3 is 16 amino acids. Germline CDR1 and CDR2: LNHNV and YYDKDF (reference sequence). CDR3 amino acids: CATSILEAGRRNEQYF. CDR3 DNA: TGTGCCACCAGCATCCTCGAGGCAGGGAGGCGCAACGAGCAGTACTTC.

A word on this clone: This sample includes further DNA sequences coding for the same CDR3. V and J are TRBV5-1 and TRBJ1-1; D unclear. The CDR3 totals 11 residues. V dropped 5 bases and J dropped 1 base, with 3 bases sitting between them. Germline loops: CDR1 SGHRS, CDR2 YFSETQ. In DNA, the CDR3 is TGCGCCAGCAGTCAGAACACTGAAGCTTTCTTT. This sequence encodes CASSQNTEAFF.

The chain carries TRBV7-9 and TRBJ2-3, with 15 bases identical to TRBD2. The length of the CDR3 is 15 residues. The V segment lost 5 bases and the J segment 6 bases; nucleotides outside the gene matches: 3. The germline V gene has CDR1 SEHNR and CDR2 FQNEAQ (reference sequence). The CDR3 protein is CASSRTSGRGDTQYF. The CDR3 bases are TGTGCCAGCAGCCGGACTAGCGGGAGGGGGGATACGCAGTATTTT. Full variable domain (outside the CDR3, taken from reference TRBV7-9 and TRBJ2-3): DTGVSQNPRHKITKRGQNVTFRCDPISEHNRLYWYRQTLGQGPEFLTYFQNEAQLEKSRLLSDRFSAERPKGSFSTLEIQRTEQGDSAMYLCASSRTSGRGDTQYFGPGTRLTVL.

The chain joins TRBV28 to TRBJ1-1; D is unresolved. Per germline, CDR1 MDHEN and CDR2 SYDVKM. The CDR3 runs to 15 residues. Trimming left V 2 bases short and J 1 base short, with 11 bases between. This chain's CDR3 is CASSLGGARNTEAFF. CDR3 DNA sequence: TGTGCCAGCAGTTTAGGAGGCGCCCGGAACACTGAAGCTTTCTTT.

J is TRBJ1-1 and V is TRBV9; D gene ambiguous. The germline gives CDR1 SGDLS, CDR2 YYNGEE. This CDR3 spans 14 amino acids. V dropped 0 bases and J dropped 4 bases, with 10 bases sitting between them. CDR3 region: CASSVVGAGTEAFF. DNA for the CDR3: TGTGCCAGCAGCGTAGTGGGAGCGGGCACTGAAGCTTTCTTT.

The chain uses TRBV28 and TRBJ2-6, with TRBD1 identical over 8 bases. V was pared by 7 bases and J by 1 base, with 12 bases of the junction left unmatched. Germline CDR1 MDHEN, CDR2 SYDVKM. This CDR3 spans 18 amino acids. CDR3 amino acids: CASNRRTGRQSGANVLTF. The CDR3, as DNA: TGTGCCAGCAACCGGCGGACAGGGCGGCAATCTGGGGCCAACGTCCTGACTTTC.

The J gene is TRBJ2-1, the V gene TRBV5-1; TRBD2 matches at 11 bases. CDR1 is SGHRS and CDR2 is YFSETQ in the germline V gene. The CDR3 spans 16 residues. J was trimmed by 8 bases and V by 2 bases; bases with no gene match: 9. The CDR3 DNA follows: TGCGCCAGCAGCTTTGGTAGCGGGAGGGTAGAGGATGAGCAGTTCTTC. This gives the protein CASSFGSGRVEDEQFF.

The V gene is TRBV5-4, the J gene TRBJ2-2, with a possible D match to TRBD2 (6 bases). Trimming pared 3 bases from V and 5 bases from J, leaving 14 bases between. The V gene's germline CDR1 is SGHNT and CDR2 YYREEE (reference sequence). This CDR3 contains 15 residues. The CDR3 region is CASSSGSGRTGELFF. CDR3 DNA: TGTGCCAGCAGCTCCGGGAGTGGGAGAACCGGGGAGCTGTTTTTT.

J is TRBJ1-2 and V is TRBV28, with D possibly being TRBD1 (6 bases). The CDR3 spans 12 residues. Germline loops: CDR1 MDHEN, CDR2 SYDVKM. The V gene lost 10 bases and the J gene lost 8 bases, with 17 bases spanning the gap. CDR3 region: CAIYGTLNGYTF. The CDR3 region has the DNA TGTGCCATCTATGGGACACTAAACGGCTACACCTTC.

For this clone: Because the CDR3 is missing its conserved closing phenylalanine or tryptophan, this is likely a read error. The chain uses TRBV6-5 and TRBJ1-1, with TRBD1 matching over 7 bases. The CDR3 sequence is 16 residues long. From germline, CDR1 is MNHEY and CDR2 SVGAGI. With 4 bases clipped from V and 1 base from J, the junction kept 9 bases outside the gene matches. This chain's CDR3 is CASSFLGQQGNTEAFL. The DNA of the CDR3 is TGTGCCAGCAGTTTTCTGGGACAGCAGGGGAACACTGAAGCTTTCCTT.

J is TRBJ1-3 and V is TRBV7-2, with D possibly matching TRBD1 (6 bases). Trimming cost V 6 bases and J 0 bases, with 12 bases left between them. CDR1 and CDR2 from the germline V gene are SGHTA and FQGNSA. This CDR3 is built from 15 residues. This CDR3 reads CASSLDRNSGNTIYF. The DNA of the CDR3 is TGTGCCAGCAGTTTGGACAGAAACTCTGGAAACACCATATATTTT.

The V and J genes are TRBV15 and TRBJ2-7; weak D call: TRBD1 (5 bases). Germline V gene data show CDR1 as LNHNV and CDR2 as YYDKDF (reference sequence). V was pared by 0 bases and J by 1 base, with 7 bases between. This CDR3 spans 14 amino acids. DNA for the CDR3: TGTGCCACCAGCAGAGATAGGGGTTCCTACGAGCAGTACTTC. Protein product: CATSRDRGSYEQYF.

This clone was seen a single time. V usage is TRBV27 and J usage is TRBJ1-4; the match to TRBD1 covers 10 bases. There are 14 residues in the CDR3. Germline CDR1 is MNHEY and CDR2 is SMNVEV (reference sequence). The trim removed 5 bases at V and 7 bases at J, leaving 4 bases unmatched. Written as DNA, the CDR3 is TGTGCCAGCAGTCGACAGGGGGCGTTTGAAAAACTGTTTTTT. Amino acid sequence: CASSRQGAFEKLFF.

The gene calls are TRBV11-2 and TRBJ2-1, with D perhaps matching TRBD2 (6 bases). The V and J ends lost 5 bases and 7 bases respectively, with 18 bases between them. Germline CDR1 is SGHAT and CDR2 is FQNNGV. The CDR3 totals 15 residues. CDR3 in amino acids: CASSPRREPWNEQFF. In DNA, the CDR3 is TGTGCCAGCAGCCCCCGGCGGGAACCTTGGAATGAGCAGTTCTTC.